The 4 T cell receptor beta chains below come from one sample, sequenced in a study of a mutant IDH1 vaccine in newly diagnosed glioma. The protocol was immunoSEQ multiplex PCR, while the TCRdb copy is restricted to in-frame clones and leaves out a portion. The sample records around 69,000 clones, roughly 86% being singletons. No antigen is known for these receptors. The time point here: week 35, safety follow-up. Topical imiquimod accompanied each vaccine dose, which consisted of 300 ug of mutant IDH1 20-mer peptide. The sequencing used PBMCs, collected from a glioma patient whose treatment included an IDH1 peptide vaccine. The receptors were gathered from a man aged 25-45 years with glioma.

The CDR3 nucleotides read TGTGCCAGCAGCTCCGCCTCGGACCCTCTTAGGCAGTTCTTC. This codes for CASSSASDPLRQFF. The chain recombines TRBV7-2 with TRBJ2-1; unclear D gene. The V end was cut by 4 bases, the J end by 12 bases, with 19 bases between. This CDR3 is built from 14 residues. Germline V gene lookup returns CDR1 SGHTA and CDR2 FQGNSA. Together with reference TRBV7-2 and TRBJ2-1, the CDR3 gives the full variable domain: GAGVSQSPSNKVTEKGKDVELRCDPISGHTALYWYRQSLGQGLEFLIYFQGNSAPDKSGLPSDRFSAERTGGSVSTLTIQRTQQEDSAVYLCASSSASDPLRQFFGPGTRLTVL.

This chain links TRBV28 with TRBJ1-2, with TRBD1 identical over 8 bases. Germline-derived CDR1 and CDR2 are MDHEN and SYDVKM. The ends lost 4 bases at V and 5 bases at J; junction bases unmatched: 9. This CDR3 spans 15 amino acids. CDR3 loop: CASSSAGQGRYGYTF. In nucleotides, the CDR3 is TGTGCCAGCAGTTCCGCCGGACAGGGTCGATATGGCTACACCTTC.

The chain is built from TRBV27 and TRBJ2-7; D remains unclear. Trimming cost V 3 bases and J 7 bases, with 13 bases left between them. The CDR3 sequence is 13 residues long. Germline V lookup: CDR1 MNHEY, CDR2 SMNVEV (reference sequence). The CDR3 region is CASSFLTGREQYF. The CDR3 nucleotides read TGTGCCAGCAGTTTCCTGACTGGTAGGGAGCAGTACTTC.

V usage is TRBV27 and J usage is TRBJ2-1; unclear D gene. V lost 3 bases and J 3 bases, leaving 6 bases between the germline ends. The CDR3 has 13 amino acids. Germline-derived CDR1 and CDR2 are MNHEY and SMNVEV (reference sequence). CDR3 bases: TGTGCCAGCAGTTTCAGTGTCTACAATGAGCAGTTCTTC. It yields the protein CASSFSVYNEQFF.